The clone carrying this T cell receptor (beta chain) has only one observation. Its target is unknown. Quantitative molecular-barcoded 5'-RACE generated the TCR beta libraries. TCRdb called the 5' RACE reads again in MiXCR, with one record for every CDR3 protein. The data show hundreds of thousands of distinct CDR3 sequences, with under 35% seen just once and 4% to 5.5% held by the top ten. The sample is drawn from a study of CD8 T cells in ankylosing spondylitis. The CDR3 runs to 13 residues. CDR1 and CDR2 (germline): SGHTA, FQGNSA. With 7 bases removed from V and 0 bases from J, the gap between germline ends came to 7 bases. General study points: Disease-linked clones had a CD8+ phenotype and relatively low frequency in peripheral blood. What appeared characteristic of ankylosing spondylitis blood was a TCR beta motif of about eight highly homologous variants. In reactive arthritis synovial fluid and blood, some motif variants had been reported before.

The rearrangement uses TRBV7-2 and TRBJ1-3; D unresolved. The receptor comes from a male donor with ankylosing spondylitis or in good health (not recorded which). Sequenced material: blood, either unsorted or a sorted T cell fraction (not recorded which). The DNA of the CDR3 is TGTGCCAGCACCGAGGCCTCTGGAAACACCATATATTTT. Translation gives CASTEASGNTIYF.